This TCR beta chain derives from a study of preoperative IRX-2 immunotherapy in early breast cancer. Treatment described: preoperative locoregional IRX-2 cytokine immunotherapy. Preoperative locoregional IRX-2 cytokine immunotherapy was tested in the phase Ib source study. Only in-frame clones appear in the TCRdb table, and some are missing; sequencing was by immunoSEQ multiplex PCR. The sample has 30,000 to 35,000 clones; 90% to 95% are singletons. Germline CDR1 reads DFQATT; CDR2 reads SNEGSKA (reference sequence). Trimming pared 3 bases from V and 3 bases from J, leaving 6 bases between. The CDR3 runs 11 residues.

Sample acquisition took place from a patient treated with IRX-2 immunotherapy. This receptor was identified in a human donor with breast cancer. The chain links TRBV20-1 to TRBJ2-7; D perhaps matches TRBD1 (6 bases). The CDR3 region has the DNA TGCAGTGCTAGGACAGGCTACGAGCAGTACTTC. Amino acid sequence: CSARTGYEQYF.